These 9 T cell receptor beta chains were all obtained from the same sample, sequenced in a study of blood T cell repertoires in COVID-19. Using immunoSEQ multiplex PCR, the repertoire was profiled, and TCRdb retains in-frame clones only, with some absent. The repertoire holds roughly 180,000 clones, with around 85% as singletons. Material: peripheral blood. The receptors originated from a man between 60 and 70 years old who had recovered from COVID-19.

The chain joins TRBV6-5 to TRBJ2-1, with 8 bases aligning to TRBD1. The CDR3 sequence is 14 residues long. Trimming at V came to 5 bases and at J to 12 bases, leaving 12 bases not matched to a gene. Germline lookup yields CDR1 MNHEY and CDR2 SVGAGI. CDR3 protein: CASSPTTGASGQFF. CDR3 in DNA: TGTGCCAGCAGTCCCACGACAGGGGCCAGTGGGCAGTTCTTC.

The V and J genes are TRBV5-1 and TRBJ2-5, with 10 bases fitting TRBD1. Germline values: CDR1 SGHRS, CDR2 YFSETQ. J gave up 5 bases and V 3 bases, and 4 bases lay outside the gene matches. The CDR3 runs 14 residues. CDR3 in DNA: TGCGCCAGCAGCTCGGGACAGGGGTGGGAGACCCAGTACTTC. It is translated as CASSSGQGWETQYF.

This rearrangement joins TRBV13 to TRBJ2-5, with 7 positions matching TRBD1. CDR3 length: 15 amino acids. Germline V lookup: CDR1 PRHDT, CDR2 FYEKMQ (reference sequence). V was pared by 0 bases and J by 5 bases, with 6 bases of the junction left unmatched. The CDR3 loop is CASSLGTGYSETQYF. DNA of the CDR3: TGTGCCAGCAGCTTAGGGACAGGGTATTCGGAGACCCAGTACTTC.

V and J are TRBV6-2 or TRBV6-3 and TRBJ1-1; 7 bases are shared with TRBD1. CDR1 is MNHEY, CDR2 SVGEGT, per germline. V dropped 4 bases and J dropped 1; count of bases not matched to a gene: 6. The CDR3 consists of 15 residues. CDR3 in amino acids: CASSSPQGGNTEAFF. The CDR3 bases are TGTGCCAGCAGTTCACCTCAGGGGGGGAACACTGAAGCTTTCTTT.

The gene calls are TRBV27 and TRBJ1-2; 10 bases are shared with TRBD1. CDR1 MNHEY and CDR2 SMNVEV come from the germline V gene (reference sequence). The CDR3 is 13 residues long. Losses at the gene ends were 10 bases for V and 6 bases for J; bases not matched to a gene: 8. The CDR3 loop is CATRTGGSDGYTF. The DNA of the CDR3 is TGTGCCACCCGGACAGGGGGTTCCGATGGCTACACCTTC.

The chain has TRBV5-4 and TRBJ1-4; a possible D gene is TRBD1 (5 bases). Trimming removed 3 bases at V and 6 bases at J, with 12 bases between. The CDR3 is 14 residues long. Germline V gives CDR1 SGHNT, CDR2 YYREEE (reference sequence). The CDR3 is CASSSGLIDEKLFF. CDR3 in DNA: TGTGCCAGCAGCTCGGGACTTATCGATGAAAAACTGTTTTTT.

The gene calls are TRBV9 and TRBJ2-7, with 10 bases matching TRBD1. Unmatched junction bases numbered 5, after V lost 3 bases and J lost 2 bases. The CDR3 consists of 15 residues. Germline CDR1 SGDLS, CDR2 YYNGEE. This CDR3 is CASSAQGTGAYEQYF. The DNA of the CDR3 is TGTGCCAGCAGCGCTCAGGGGACAGGGGCCTACGAGCAGTACTTC.

V gene TRBV10-3 combines with J gene TRBJ2-2, with 11 bases matching TRBD1. In germline, CDR1 is ENHRY, CDR2 SYGVKD. The CDR3 spans 16 residues. V shed 4 bases and J 2 bases; nucleotides not matched to a gene: 3. DNA of the CDR3: TGTGCCATCAGTGGGACAGGGGGCATAAACACCGGGGAGCTGTTTTTT. It yields the protein CAISGTGGINTGELFF.

The chain has TRBV3-1 (or the pseudogene TRBV3-2) and TRBJ1-5, with 9 bases fitting TRBD1. The J segment lost 7 bases and the V segment lost 1 base, leaving 8 bases of the junction unmatched. CDR1 is LGHDT and CDR2 is YNNKEL in the germline V gene (reference sequence). The CDR3 is 16 residues long. The DNA for the CDR3 is TGTGCCAGCAGCCAAGGGTACGGACAGGGGAGCCAGCCCCAGCATTTT. It encodes CASSQGYGQGSQPQHF.